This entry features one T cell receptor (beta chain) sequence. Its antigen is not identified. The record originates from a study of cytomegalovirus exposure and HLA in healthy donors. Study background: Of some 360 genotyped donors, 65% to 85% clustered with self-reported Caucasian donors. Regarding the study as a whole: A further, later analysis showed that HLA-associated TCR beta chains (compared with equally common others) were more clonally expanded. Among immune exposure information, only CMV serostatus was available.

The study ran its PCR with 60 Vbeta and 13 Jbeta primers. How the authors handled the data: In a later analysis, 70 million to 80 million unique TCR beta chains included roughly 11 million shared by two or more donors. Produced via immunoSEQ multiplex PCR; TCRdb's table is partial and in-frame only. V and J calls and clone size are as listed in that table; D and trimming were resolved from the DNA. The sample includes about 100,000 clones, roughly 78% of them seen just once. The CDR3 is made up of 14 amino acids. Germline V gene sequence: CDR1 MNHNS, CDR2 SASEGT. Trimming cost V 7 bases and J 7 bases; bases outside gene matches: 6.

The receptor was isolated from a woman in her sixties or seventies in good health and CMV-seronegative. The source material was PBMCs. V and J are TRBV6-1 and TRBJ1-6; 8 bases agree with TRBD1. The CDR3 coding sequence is TGTGCCAGCAACGCGGACAGGGTAAATTCACCCCTCCACTTT. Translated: CASNADRVNSPLHF.